This record concerns one T cell receptor beta chain sequence. Data came from immunoSEQ multiplex PCR; TCRdb stores just in-frame clones and leaves some out. The data show some 62,000 clones, with around 90% seen just once and roughly 5.1% held by the top ten. Germline values: CDR1 WSHSY, CDR2 SAAADI. V lost 7 bases and J lost 1, with 14 bases in between. The CDR3 loop spans 14 amino acids. The sample originates from a study of OX40 agonist ivuxolimab in advanced cancers. The gene calls are TRBV10-2 and TRBJ2-7; D not certain. The sample was CD4+ or CD8+ T cells sorted from blood, taken in a trial of the OX40 agonist ivuxolimab. The TCR was taken from an adult with an advanced solid tumor such as melanoma, head and neck, liver or kidney cancer. The CDR3 DNA follows: TGCGCCAGCATGGAACAGCTCCTATCCTACGAGCAGTACTTC. Its translation is CASMEQLLSYEQYF.